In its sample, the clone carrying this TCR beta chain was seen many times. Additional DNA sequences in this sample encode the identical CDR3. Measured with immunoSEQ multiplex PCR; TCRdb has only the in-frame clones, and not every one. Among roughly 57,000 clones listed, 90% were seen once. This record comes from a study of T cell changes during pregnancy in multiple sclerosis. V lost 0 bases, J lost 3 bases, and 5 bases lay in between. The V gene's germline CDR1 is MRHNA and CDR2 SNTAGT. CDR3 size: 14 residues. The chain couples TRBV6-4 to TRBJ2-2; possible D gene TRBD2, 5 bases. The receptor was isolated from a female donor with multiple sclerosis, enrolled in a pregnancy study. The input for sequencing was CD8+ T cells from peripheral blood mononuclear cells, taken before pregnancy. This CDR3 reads CASSDSRDTGELFF. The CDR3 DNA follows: TGTGCCAGCAGTGACTCGCGGGACACCGGGGAGCTGTTTTTT.